The 22 T cell receptor beta chains listed next were all sequenced from one sample in a study of T cell responses to AZD1222 COVID-19 vaccine. Data came from immunoSEQ multiplex PCR; TCRdb stores just in-frame clones and leaves some out. The repertoire holds roughly 160,000 clones, with around 90% as singletons. The starting material was peripheral blood, obtained 28 days after the second AZD1222 dose. All receptors come from an adult who received the AZD1222 COVID-19 vaccine.

The CDR3 reads CASSHLGQGGTEAFF. In nucleotides, the CDR3 is TGTGCCAGCAGCCACCTGGGACAGGGGGGCACTGAAGCTTTCTTT. The chain is built from TRBV3-1 (or the pseudogene TRBV3-2) and TRBJ1-1, with TRBD1 matching over 11 bases. The junction had 4 bases not matched to a gene; V was cut back by 3 bases and J by 4 bases. CDR1 and CDR2 (germline): LGHDT, YNNKEL (reference sequence). The CDR3 is made up of 15 amino acids.

Here the CDR3 reads CASSLGSVSTDTQYF. The CDR3 region has the DNA TGCGCCAGCAGCTTGGGCTCCGTTAGCACAGATACGCAGTATTTT. The chain recombines TRBV5-1 with TRBJ2-3, with D unclear. Trimming removed 0 bases from V and 0 bases from J, with 8 bases in between. The CDR3 has 15 residues. CDR1 is SGHRS, CDR2 YFSETQ, per germline.

This chain joins TRBV21-1 and TRBJ1-2. TRBV21-1 is marked as a pseudogene. This CDR3 is 13 amino acids long. In nucleotides, the CDR3 is TGTGCCAGCAGCAAACTTCCCCACTATGGCTACACCTTC. The encoded protein is CASSKLPHYGYTF.

The V call is TRBV12-3 or TRBV12-4, the J call TRBJ2-7; D uncertain. V gave up 7 bases and J gave up 0 bases, with 10 bases separating them. This CDR3 has 13 residues. CDR3 coding DNA: TGTGCCAGCAAGGGTTTAGACTCCTACGAGCAGTACTTC. Its protein product is CASKGLDSYEQYF.

The chain has TRBV6-5 and TRBJ1-5; TRBD1 is a possible D gene (5 bases). V was pared by 11 bases and J by 1 base, with 15 bases between. The CDR3 is 14 residues long. In germline, CDR1 is MNHEY, CDR2 SVGAGI. CDR3 loop: CACRGRESNQPQHF. The DNA for the CDR3 is TGTGCCTGTCGAGGCAGGGAGAGCAATCAGCCCCAGCATTTT.

This clone showed up just once. The chain has TRBV10-2 and TRBJ1-4; 8 nucleotides align to TRBD1. Germline lookup yields CDR1 WSHSY and CDR2 SAAADI. V dropped 10 bases and J dropped 3; count of bases not matched to a gene: 4. The CDR3 consists of 13 residues. The CDR3 sequence is CATARGPNEKLFF. CDR3 nucleotides: TGCGCCACAGCCAGGGGGCCTAATGAAAAACTGTTTTTT.

This chain connects TRBV3-1 (or the pseudogene TRBV3-2) to TRBJ1-6, with D perhaps matching TRBD1 (5 bases). This CDR3 has 16 residues. CDR1 LGHDT and CDR2 YNNKEL come from the germline V gene (reference sequence). V lost 0 bases, J lost 5 bases, and 11 bases lay in between. DNA for the CDR3: TGTGCCAGCAGCCAAGAGTGGGGGTCTCATAATTCACCCCTCCACTTT. It codes for CASSQEWGSHNSPLHF.

V and J are TRBV12-5 and TRBJ2-2; 12 nucleotides line up with TRBD1. The V gene end was trimmed by 6 bases and the J gene end by 7 bases; junction bases not matched to a gene: 6. In germline, CDR1 is LGHNT, CDR2 FRNRAP. This CDR3 is built from 15 residues. The CDR3 region has the DNA TGTGCTAGTGGCGGGGGACAGGGGGCTATCGGGGAGCTGTTTTTT. This codes for CASGGGQGAIGELFF.

This chain connects TRBV7-9 to TRBJ2-1, with D maybe TRBD2 (6 bases). This CDR3 has 15 amino acids. Germline V gene lookup returns CDR1 SEHNR and CDR2 FQNEAQ (reference sequence). V was trimmed by 7 bases and J by 1 base, leaving 14 bases between them. The CDR3: CASTRDSRSYNEQFF. The CDR3 coding sequence is TGTGCCAGCACCAGGGACTCTAGGTCCTACAATGAGCAGTTCTTC.

The chain recombines TRBV11-2 with TRBJ1-2; TRBD1 is a possible D gene (5 bases). CDR1 and CDR2 from the germline V gene are SGHAT and FQNNGV. Deletions cut 5 bases from V and 3 bases from J, with 10 bases between. The CDR3 runs 13 residues. The CDR3 loop reads CASSRTRDYGYTF. As DNA, the CDR3 is TGTGCCAGCAGCCGGACAAGAGACTATGGCTACACCTTC.

CDR3 protein: CASSPNDNEKLFF. CDR3 DNA: TGTGCCAGCAGTCCTAACGACAATGAAAAACTGTTTTTT. The chain has TRBV12-3 or TRBV12-4 and TRBJ1-4; D call uncertain. This CDR3 has 13 amino acids. The V gene lost 5 bases and the J gene lost 5 bases, with 9 bases spanning the gap.

The V and J genes are TRBV6-5 and TRBJ2-2; 9 nucleotides agree with TRBD1. Germline CDR1 reads MNHEY; CDR2 reads SVGAGI. V lost 8 bases and J lost 3; bases outside the gene matches: 4. The CDR3 has 14 residues. The CDR3 region is CASGTGSDTGELFF. CDR3 nucleotide sequence: TGTGCCAGCGGGACAGGGTCAGACACCGGGGAGCTGTTTTTT.

The chain has TRBV7-9 and TRBJ1-2, with a possible D match to TRBD1 (6 bases). Trimming left V 3 bases short and J 4 bases short, with 9 bases between. The germline V gene has CDR1 SEHNR and CDR2 FQNEAQ (reference sequence). This CDR3 is built from 13 residues. The chain's CDR3 is CASSFDRTYGYTF. The CDR3 nucleotides read TGTGCCAGCAGCTTCGACAGGACCTATGGCTACACCTTC.

This clone appeared a single time. This sequence joins TRBV9 and TRBJ1-6; no reliable D call. Trimming took off 4 bases at V and 5 bases at J, with 4 bases between the two ends. Germline lookup yields CDR1 SGDLS and CDR2 YYNGEE. The CDR3 has 12 amino acids. The CDR3 is CASSSNNSPLHF. The CDR3 DNA sequence: TGTGCCAGCAGCTCTAATAATTCACCCCTCCACTTT.

The chain combines TRBV7-9 with TRBJ2-2; D is ambiguous. V was clipped by 10 bases and J by 6 bases, with 9 bases between them. The CDR3 has 11 amino acids. The germline gives CDR1 SEHNR, CDR2 FQNEAQ (reference sequence). The CDR3 region is CANLPPGELFF. The DNA for the CDR3 is TGTGCCAACCTGCCCCCCGGGGAGCTGTTTTTT.

The gene calls are TRBV27 and TRBJ2-1, with TRBD2 matching 7 bases. V shed 7 bases and J 2 bases; nucleotides not matched to a gene: 5. The CDR3 covers 14 residues. CDR1 and CDR2 from the germline V gene are MNHEY and SMNVEV (reference sequence). CDR3 protein: CASKSGGTYNEQFF. The CDR3 DNA is TGTGCCAGCAAGTCCGGGGGGACCTACAATGAGCAGTTCTTC.

The chain couples TRBV6-2 or TRBV6-3 to TRBJ2-5; perhaps TRBD2 as D (7 bases). V lost 2 bases to trimming and J lost 1 base, with 11 bases between them. The CDR3 covers 15 residues. Germline values: CDR1 MNHEY, CDR2 SVGEGT. In nucleotides, the CDR3 is TGTGCCAGCAGTTACGCGGGGGCCTCCCAAGAGACCCAGTACTTC. This sequence encodes CASSYAGASQETQYF.

The chain employs TRBV5-1 and TRBJ2-7; D unclear. The CDR3 is 13 residues long. Germline V gives CDR1 SGHRS, CDR2 YFSETQ. Trimming left V 6 bases short and J 3 bases short, with 13 bases between. The CDR3 reads CASTEAPNYEQYF. The CDR3 DNA reads as TGCGCCAGCACCGAAGCCCCTAACTACGAGCAGTACTTC.

This chain uses TRBV6-1 with TRBJ1-2; no clear D. Germline V CDR1 and CDR2: MNHNS, SASEGT. Trimming took off 1 base at V and 7 bases at J, with 13 bases between the two ends. The length of the CDR3 is 14 residues. The CDR3, as DNA: TGTGCCAGCAGTGAAGATAACGCTTGGCGTGGCTACACCTTC. Protein: CASSEDNAWRGYTF.

In its sample, this clone was seen once. The chain joins TRBV12-5 to TRBJ1-1; D might be TRBD1 (6 bases). In germline, CDR1 is LGHNT, CDR2 FRNRAP. The CDR3 is made up of 14 amino acids. V lost 4 bases, J lost 4 bases, and 13 bases lay in between. The CDR3 sequence: CASGSSGAVTEAFF. As DNA, the CDR3 is TGTGCTAGTGGTTCCTCGGGGGCGGTCACTGAAGCTTTCTTT.

V is TRBV5-4 and J is TRBJ1-3, with D possibly TRBD1 on 5 matching bases. The germline CDR1 and CDR2 sequences are SGHNT and YYREEE (reference sequence). V lost 5 bases and J lost 7, with 7 bases in between. The CDR3 contains 11 residues. The CDR3 loop reads CASRGTNTIYF. The CDR3 nucleotides are TGTGCCAGCAGGGGGACGAACACCATATATTTT.

This clone showed up just once. The DNA of the CDR3 is TGTGCCAGCAGCCTGTGGGGACAGGCTCCCTACGAGCAGTACTTC. Protein: CASSLWGQAPYEQYF. The rearrangement uses TRBV5-6 and TRBJ2-7, with TRBD1 matching over 8 bases. The CDR3 loop spans 15 amino acids. CDR1 is SGHDT, CDR2 YYEEEE, per germline. The ends lost 4 bases at V and 2 bases at J; junction bases unmatched: 8. The full variable domain, completed using reference TRBV5-6 and TRBJ2-7, is DAGVTQSPTHLIKTRGQQVTLRCSPKSGHDTVSWYQQALGQGPQFIFQYYEEEERQRGNFPDRFSGHQFPNYSSELNVNALLLGDSALYLCASSLWGQAPYEQYFGPGTRLTVT.